This TCR beta chain was recorded in a study of CD8 T cells in ankylosing spondylitis. Study-wide results and limits: Disease-linked clones reportedly showed significant enrichment in matched ankylosing spondylitis synovial fluid.

The authors made TCR beta libraries by quantitative 5'-RACE with molecular barcodes. MiXCR, run by TCRdb on the 5' RACE reads, gives a single entry per CDR3 protein. Among some 250,000 distinct CDR3 sequences listed, roughly a quarter were seen once. A word on this clonotype: The antigen is unknown.

The source of this sequence is a male donor with ankylosing spondylitis or in good health (not recorded which). Sequenced material: blood, either unsorted or a sorted T cell fraction (not recorded which).

The CDR3, as DNA: TGTGCCACCAGCATAGGCGGGAGGGGCTACACCTTC. Its protein product is CATSIGGRGYTF. The rearrangement joins TRBV15 to TRBJ1-2; D unclear. The CDR3 length is 12 residues. The V end lost 4 bases, the J end lost 8 bases, and 11 bases lay between the germline ends. Germline assignment: CDR1 LNHNV and CDR2 YYDKDF (reference sequence).